These 8 T cell receptor beta chains were all obtained from the same sample, sequenced in a study of T cells in Graves' hyperthyroidism and ophthalmopathy. The TCR beta CDR3 regions underwent amplification using RNA transcripts as the source. HTBI primers drove first-round RT-PCR of the TCR CDR3. In TCRdb, the multiplex PCR reads were re-called with MiXCR into one record per CDR3 protein. The repertoire holds fewer than 850,000 distinct CDR3 sequences, with 15% to 20% as singletons. What was sequenced was blood. The source of these receptors is a man aged 50 to 60 with Graves' hyperthyroidism.

This clonotype occurred many times. J is TRBJ2-4 and V is TRBV28; 10 bases are a match to TRBD2. CDR1 is MDHEN and CDR2 is SYDVKM in the germline V gene. This CDR3 has 15 amino acids. V was clipped by 6 bases and J by 4 bases; unmatched bases: 6. The CDR3 DNA reads TGTGCCAGCAGCCCGACTAGCGGGTGGAAAAACATTCAGTACTTC. Its protein product is CASSPTSGWKNIQYF.

This clonotype has ten or more counts. The CDR3, as DNA: TGCGCCAGCCGGGACTCCGAATCTAGGAATGAGCAGTTCTTC. Protein product: CASRDSESRNEQFF. The rearrangement links TRBV5-1 to TRBJ2-1; D perhaps matches TRBD2 (6 bases). Germline V gene sequence: CDR1 SGHRS, CDR2 YFSETQ. The CDR3 totals 14 residues. Deletions cut 7 bases from V and 7 bases from J, with 18 bases between.

The sample holds many counts of this clonotype. The rearrangement joins TRBV28 to TRBJ2-7; TRBD2 aligns across 11 bases. Germline values: CDR1 MDHEN, CDR2 SYDVKM. V lost 2 bases to trimming and J lost 3 bases; unmatched junction nucleotides: 6. The CDR3 contains 16 residues. CDR3 in amino acids: CASSLAGTSGIYEQYF. In DNA, the CDR3 is TGTGCCAGCAGTTTAGCCGGGACTAGCGGAATCTACGAGCAGTACTTC.

The J gene is TRBJ2-2, the V gene TRBV12-3 or TRBV12-4, with TRBD2 identical over 13 bases. This CDR3 is built from 14 residues. After removal of 11 bases from V and 7 bases from J, the junction contained 7 bases not matched to a gene. The CDR3 loop is CALILAGGFGELFF. In nucleotides, the CDR3 is TGTGCCCTTATACTAGCGGGAGGGTTCGGGGAGCTGTTTTTT.

Only a few counts were recorded for this clonotype. The rearrangement links TRBV10-2 to TRBJ2-1; D is unresolved. Germline V gene lookup returns CDR1 WSHSY and CDR2 SAAADI. The CDR3 covers 12 residues. The V and J ends lost 7 bases and 4 bases respectively, with 8 bases between them. The CDR3 bases are TGCGCCAGCAATACAGAGTACAATGAGCAGTTCTTC. It yields the protein CASNTEYNEQFF.

The sample holds many counts of this clonotype. This chain connects TRBV6-1 to TRBJ1-2; D perhaps matches TRBD1 (5 bases). Germline CDR1 MNHNS, CDR2 SASEGT. V lost 1 base and J lost 8, with 14 bases in between. The CDR3 sequence is 14 residues long. The CDR3 region has the DNA TGTGCCAGCAGTGAAGGGACAACCAATAGCGGCTACACCTTC. This encodes CASSEGTTNSGYTF.

The J gene is TRBJ1-3, the V gene TRBV12-3 or TRBV12-4; 8 nucleotides match TRBD1. CDR3 size: 16 residues. V lost 3 bases, J lost 4 bases, and 8 bases stayed unmatched. CDR3 loop: CASSFHQGAKGNTIYF. For the CDR3, the DNA is TGTGCCAGCAGTTTTCACCAGGGGGCGAAGGGAAACACCATATATTTT.

This clonotype was seen repeatedly, ten times or more. The chain recombines TRBV11-2 with TRBJ1-6, with D unclear. V was trimmed by 4 bases and J by 8 bases, leaving 12 bases between them. This CDR3 contains 14 residues. Germline loops: CDR1 SGHAT, CDR2 FQNNGV. CDR3 nucleotides: TGTGCCAGCAGCTCCCGCCTTCGGGATTCACCCCTCCACTTT. This codes for CASSSRLRDSPLHF.